This section outlines one TCR beta chain sequence together with its context. Its target is not known. This entry belongs to a study of T cells after yellow fever vaccination. Study-level findings and limits: Reappearing after the booster were most of the clones from primary vaccination (around 96% CD4, about 87% CD8). Relatively few clonotypes were ones that appeared in both CD4 and CD8 compartments.

TCRdb redid the calling of the 5' RACE reads with MiXCR, one entry per CDR3 protein. This table has around 140,000 distinct CDR3 sequences, just over 6.5% appearing once. CDR1 MNHEY and CDR2 SVGAGI come from the germline V gene. The CDR3 extends over 14 amino acids. V lost 6 bases to trimming and J lost 0 bases; unmatched junction nucleotides: 4. This sample comprised CD4+ T cells sorted from PBMCs, obtained 10 days after the yellow fever booster vaccination. The receptor's source is a man younger than 40 who received the YFV17D yellow fever vaccine. The chain links TRBV6-5 to TRBJ2-7, with 8 bases aligning to TRBD2. The CDR3 loop is CASSQRERSYEQYF. CDR3 coding DNA: TGTGCCAGCAGCCAGCGGGAGCGCTCCTACGAGCAGTACTTC.